This TCR beta chain was obtained from a study of cytomegalovirus exposure and HLA in healthy donors. In the study overall: Early release data held tens of millions of unique TCRs from HLA-typed donors.

Study-wide results and limits: Reportedly, diagnosis of cytomegalovirus status by the classifier showed high specificity and sensitivity. Apart from CMV serostatus, no immune exposure information was available.

Researchers ran the PCR with 60 Vbeta and 13 Jbeta primers. Generated by immunoSEQ multiplex PCR, the TCRdb table keeps only in-frame clones and is missing some. The sample carries about 160,000 clones, 68% recorded once. This clone appeared a few times. Its target is not known. Donors showed nominal health when sampled, although they likely had unrecorded immune exposures. V lost 2 bases, J lost 13 bases, and 14 bases stayed unmatched. CDR3 length: 16 residues. CDR1 and CDR2 from the germline V gene are MNHEY and SMNVEV (reference sequence). This rearrangement joins TRBV27 to TRBJ1-6; 7 bases map to TRBD1. The receptor's source is a man in his fifties in good health and CMV-seronegative. The specimen was PBMCs. As DNA, the CDR3 is TGTGCCAGCAGTTTAGGGCGACAGGGTAGGAGTCAGCCCCTCCACTTT. Its protein is CASSLGRQGRSQPLHF.